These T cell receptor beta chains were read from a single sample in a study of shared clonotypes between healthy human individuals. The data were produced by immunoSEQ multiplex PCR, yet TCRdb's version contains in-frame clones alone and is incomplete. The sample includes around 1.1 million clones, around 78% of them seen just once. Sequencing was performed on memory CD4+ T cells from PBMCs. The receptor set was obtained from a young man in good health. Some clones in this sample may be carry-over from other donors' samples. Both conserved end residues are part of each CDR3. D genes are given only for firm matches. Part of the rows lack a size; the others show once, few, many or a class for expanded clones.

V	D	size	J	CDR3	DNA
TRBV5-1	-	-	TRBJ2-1	CASSLSGSSYNEQFF	TGCGCCAGCAGCTTATCTGGGAGCTCCTACAATGAGCAGTTCTTC
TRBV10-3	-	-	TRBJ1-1	CAIRQYLLNTEAFF	TGTGCCATCAGACAGTACCTATTGAACACTGAAGCTTTCTTT
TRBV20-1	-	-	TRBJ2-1	CSATKSEQFF	TGCAGTGCTACCAAATCTGAGCAGTTCTTC
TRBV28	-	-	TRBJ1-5	CASSLDSNQPQHF	TGTGCCAGCAGTTTGGATAGCAATCAGCCCCAGCATTTT
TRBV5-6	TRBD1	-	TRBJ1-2	CASSSLADRGHGYTF	TGTGCCAGCAGCTCCCTAGCCGACAGGGGGCATGGCTACACCTTC
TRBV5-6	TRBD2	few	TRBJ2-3	CASSWGEGSTDTQYF	TGTGCCAGCAGCTGGGGGGAGGGGAGCACAGATACGCAGTATTTT
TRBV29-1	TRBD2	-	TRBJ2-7	CSVEGPTGELAGVYEQYF	TGCAGCGTTGAAGGCCCTACAGGGGAGCTAGCGGGAGTTTACGAGCAGTACTTC
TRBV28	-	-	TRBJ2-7	CASRFRGSYEQYF	TGTGCCAGCAGGTTCCGGGGTTCCTACGAGCAGTACTTC
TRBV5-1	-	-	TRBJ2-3	CASSFGGTDTQYF	TGCGCCAGCAGCTTCGGAGGCACAGATACGCAGTATTTT
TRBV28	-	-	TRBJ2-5	CASSPVRQGRETQYF	TGTGCCAGCAGTCCCGTCCGCCAGGGTCGGGAGACCCAGTACTTC
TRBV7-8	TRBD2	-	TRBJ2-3	CASTKTSGASTDTQYF	TGTGCCAGCACCAAGACTAGCGGGGCCAGCACAGATACGCAGTATTTT
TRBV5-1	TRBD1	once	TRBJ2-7	CASSHRDRDYEQYF	TGCGCCAGCAGCCACCGGGACAGAGACTACGAGCAGTACTTC
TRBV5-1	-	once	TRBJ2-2	CASSLALEQGYTGELFF	TGCGCCAGCAGCTTGGCCCTAGAACAGGGTTACACCGGGGAGCTGTTTTTT
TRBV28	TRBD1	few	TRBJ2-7	CASSPRTGNSYEQYF	TGTGCCAGCAGTCCCAGGACAGGGAACTCCTACGAGCAGTACTTC
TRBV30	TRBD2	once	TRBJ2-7	CAWTEARASGRFQYF	TGTGCCTGGACCGAGGCCCGGGCTAGCGGGAGATTCCAGTACTTC
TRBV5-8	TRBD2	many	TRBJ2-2	CASSFLLGAGANTGELFF	TGTGCCAGCAGCTTCCTCCTCGGAGCGGGAGCGAACACCGGGGAGCTGTTTTTT
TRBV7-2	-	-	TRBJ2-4	CASSLVSQGSAFSKNIQYF	TGTGCCAGCAGCTTAGTTTCGCAGGGGTCTGCCTTTTCCAAAAACATTCAGTACTTC
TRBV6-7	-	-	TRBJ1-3	CATKDLKGNTIYF	TGTGCCACCAAGGACCTGAAGGGAAACACCATATATTTT
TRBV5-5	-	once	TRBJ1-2	CASSMTPRGTYGYTF	TGTGCCAGCAGCATGACCCCCCGGGGGACTTATGGCTACACCTTC
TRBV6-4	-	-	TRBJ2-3	CASSGGSADTQYF	TGTGCCAGCAGTGGGGGTTCAGCGGATACGCAGTATTTT
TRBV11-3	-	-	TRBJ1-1	CASSQAFF	TGTGCCAGCAGTCAAGCTTTCTTT
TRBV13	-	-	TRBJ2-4	CASSLGPGLGIAKNIQYF	TGTGCCAGCAGCTTAGGTCCAGGGTTGGGAATAGCCAAAAACATTCAGTACTTC
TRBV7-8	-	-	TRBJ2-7	CASSITVYSYEQYF	TGTGCCAGCAGCATTACAGTTTACTCCTACGAGCAGTACTTC
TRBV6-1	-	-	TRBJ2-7	CASSDQGGPYEQYF	TGTGCCAGCAGTGACCAGGGGGGGCCCTACGAGCAGTACTTC
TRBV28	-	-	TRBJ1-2	CASSWAGYGYTF	TGTGCCAGCAGTTGGGCGGGCTATGGCTACACCTTC
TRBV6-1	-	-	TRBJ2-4	CASSDEGLAKNIQYF	TGTGCCAGCAGTGACGAGGGTTTAGCCAAAAACATTCAGTACTTC
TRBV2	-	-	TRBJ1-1	CASSEDRGTEAFF	TGTGCCAGCAGTGAAGACAGAGGCACTGAAGCTTTCTTT
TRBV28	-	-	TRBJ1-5	CASTLGGQPQHF	TGTGCCAGCACCCTGGGGGGCCAGCCCCAGCATTTT
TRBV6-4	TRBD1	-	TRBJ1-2	CASEFRDRVFPLNYNYGYTF	TGTGCCAGCGAGTTCCGAGACAGGGTTTTTCCTCTTAACTATAACTATGGCTACACCTTC
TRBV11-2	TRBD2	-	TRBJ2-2	CASSLTSGNTGELFF	TGTGCCAGCAGCTTGACTAGCGGGAACACCGGGGAGCTGTTTTTT
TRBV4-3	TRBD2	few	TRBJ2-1	CASSQEASGRAYNEQFF	TGCGCCAGCAGCCAAGAGGCTAGCGGGAGGGCCTACAATGAGCAGTTCTTC
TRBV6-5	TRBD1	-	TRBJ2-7	CARGQGNPYEQYF	TGTGCCAGAGGACAGGGCAATCCCTACGAGCAGTACTTC
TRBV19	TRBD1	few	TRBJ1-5	CASSGQGLGNQPQHF	TGTGCCAGTAGTGGACAGGGTCTTGGCAATCAGCCCCAGCATTTT
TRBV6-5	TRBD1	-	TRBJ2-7	CASSYSGQGLGEQYF	TGTGCCAGCAGTTACTCGGGACAGGGATTGGGAGAGCAGTACTTC
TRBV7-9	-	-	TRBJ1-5	CASSAGTRRAMNQPQHF	TGTGCCAGCAGTGCCGGGACGCGGCGGGCGATGAATCAGCCCCAGCATTTT
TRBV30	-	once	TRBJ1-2	CACPGSGGYGYTF	TGTGCCTGTCCGGGGTCGGGTGGGTATGGCTACACCTTC
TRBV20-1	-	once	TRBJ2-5	CSGLYQETQYF	TGCAGTGGACTATACCAAGAGACCCAGTACTTC
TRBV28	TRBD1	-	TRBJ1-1	CASSPGTGNTEAFF	TGTGCCAGCAGTCCGGGGACAGGGAACACTGAAGCTTTCTTT
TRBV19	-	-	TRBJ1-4	CASSIPGGENEKLFF	TGTGCCAGTAGTATACCGGGGGGGGAAAATGAAAAACTGTTTTTT
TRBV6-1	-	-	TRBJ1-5	CASSDVQPQHF	TGTGCCAGCAGTGATGTTCAGCCCCAGCATTTT
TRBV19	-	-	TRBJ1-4	CASSMREKLFF	TGTGCCAGTAGTATGAGGGAAAAACTGTTTTTT